These 7 T cell receptor beta chains came from one sample sequenced in a study of T cells after yellow fever vaccination. One entry per CDR3 protein results from TCRdb running MiXCR on the 5' RACE reads. The sample lists over 130,000 distinct CDR3 sequences, 7.7% occurring once. Sequenced material: CD4+ T cells sorted from PBMCs, taken 5 days after the yellow fever booster vaccination. These receptors were obtained from a man between 25 and 39 years old who received the YFV17D yellow fever vaccine.

This clonotype has more than one count but fewer than ten. The CDR3 sequence: CASSPSSDRRVQFF. The CDR3 coding sequence is TGTGCCAGCAGTCCCTCCTCGGACCGCCGGGTGCAGTTCTTC. This sequence joins TRBV12-3 or TRBV12-4 and TRBJ2-1; D gene uncertain. This CDR3 contains 14 residues. Trimming shortened V by 5 bases and J by 12 bases, and 20 bases separated the two germline ends.

This clonotype has ten or more counts. V gene TRBV5-1 combines with J gene TRBJ1-4; 8 positions agree with TRBD1. J lost 8 bases, V lost 1 base, and 7 bases had no gene match. CDR1 and CDR2 (germline): SGHRS, YFSETQ. The CDR3 sequence is 15 residues long. The CDR3 reads CASSLIQGAREKLFF. Here the CDR3 DNA reads TGCGCCAGCAGCTTGATTCAGGGGGCTAGGGAAAAACTGTTTTTT.

There are many counts of this clonotype. The chain links TRBV12-3 or TRBV12-4 to TRBJ2-2; D uncertain. The CDR3 has 12 amino acids. Trimming pared 5 bases from V and 1 base from J, leaving 2 bases between. The CDR3 reads CASSKNTGELFF. Written as DNA, the CDR3 is TGTGCCAGCAGTAAGAACACCGGGGAGCTGTTTTTT.

At least ten counts were recorded for this clonotype. This chain uses TRBV10-1 with TRBJ2-2, with D perhaps TRBD2 (5 bases). The ends were cut back, 4 bases at V and 9 bases at J, with 12 bases in the middle. CDR1 and CDR2 (germline): WNHNN, SYGVQD (reference sequence). The CDR3 length is 13 residues. As DNA, the CDR3 is TGCGCCAGCAGTGCGCCCGGGAACAGGGAGCTGTTTTTT. It codes for CASSAPGNRELFF.

This clonotype was detected many times. The chain couples TRBV6-5 to TRBJ1-2; TRBD1 agrees at 7 bases. In germline, CDR1 is MNHEY, CDR2 SVGAGI. The CDR3 has 14 amino acids. The V gene end was trimmed by 0 bases and the J gene end by 8 bases; junction bases not matched to a gene: 6. The CDR3 coding sequence is TGTGCCAGCAGTTACTCCGACAGGGCAAGCGGCTACACCTTC. Residues: CASSYSDRASGYTF.

Ten or more counts support this clonotype. The chain couples TRBV6-5 to TRBJ1-2; D possibly corresponds to TRBD1 (6 bases). Germline assignment: CDR1 MNHEY and CDR2 SVGAGI. V was cut by 8 bases and J by 10 bases, with 23 bases left in between. This CDR3 has 14 amino acids. CDR3 DNA sequence: TGTGCCAGCGCGGACGGTGGACAGTGGGGTACCTACACCTTC. Protein sequence: CASADGGQWGTYTF.

At least ten counts were recorded for this clonotype. The genes are TRBV15 and TRBJ2-1, with 7 bases that match TRBD2. This CDR3 contains 13 residues. Germline V gene sequence: CDR1 LNHNV, CDR2 YYDKDF (reference sequence). The V segment lost 3 bases and the J segment 6 bases; nucleotides outside the gene matches: 2. The CDR3 DNA reads as TGTGCCACCAGCAGTAGACTAGCCAATGAGCAGTTCTTC. This gives the protein CATSSRLANEQFF.